The rows below give T cell receptor beta chains drawn from one sample of a study of blood T cell repertoires in COVID-19. The repertoire was sequenced with immunoSEQ multiplex PCR; TCRdb's copy has only in-frame clones and lacks some. The data show around 500,000 clones, about nine tenths seen once. The sequencing input was PBMCs or T cells enriched from blood (not recorded which). The receptor set was obtained from a woman between 55 and 75 years old who had recovered from COVID-19. Each CDR3 is given with its conserved first and last residue. The D gene is left open where the match is weak. For some rows the clone size is stated as once, few or many, or as a class when expanded; others skip it.

>TRBV19|TRBJ1-2|NA|TRBD1
CASSLQQGAGYGYTF
TGTGCCAGTAGTCTTCAACAGGGGGCGGGCTATGGCTACACCTTC
>TRBV6-1|TRBJ1-5|NA|NA
CASSEDRTLGQPQHF
TGTGCCAGCAGTGAAGACAGGACATTGGGGCAGCCCCAGCATTTT
>TRBV11-2|TRBJ2-6|NA|NA
CASSLDRGGAGANVLTF
TGTGCCAGCAGCTTAGATCGAGGAGGGGCGGGGGCCAACGTCCTGACTTTC
>TRBV27|TRBJ1-2|NA|NA
CASSLKGGNGYTF
TGTGCCAGCAGTTTGAAGGGAGGTAATGGCTACACCTTC
>TRBV29-1|TRBJ1-4|NA|NA
CSVPGATNEKLFF
TGCAGCGTTCCAGGGGCAACTAATGAAAAACTGTTTTTT
>TRBV7-2|TRBJ1-1|once|NA
CASSSRGVNTEAFF
TGTGCCAGCAGCTCCCGGGGGGTGAACACTGAAGCTTTCTTT
>TRBV7-2|TRBJ1-2|NA|TRBD1
CASSDLGTGDGYTF
TGTGCCAGCAGCGACCTTGGGACAGGGGATGGCTACACCTTC
>TRBV7-2|TRBJ2-5|few|NA
CASSSTIFQETQYF
TGTGCCAGCAGCTCCACTATATTTCAAGAGACCCAGTACTTC
>TRBV7-2|TRBJ1-6|NA|NA
CASSVQGFLDSPLHF
TGTGCCAGCAGCGTACAGGGCTTTTTGGATTCACCCCTCCACTTT
>TRBV7-9|TRBJ2-3|NA|TRBD2
CASSLATTSGSITDTQYF
TGTGCCAGCAGCTTAGCGACAACTAGCGGGTCTATCACAGATACGCAGTATTTT
>TRBV2|TRBJ1-1|NA|TRBD1
CATPGQGNTEAFF
TGTGCCACGCCGGGACAGGGAAACACTGAAGCTTTCTTT
>TRBV3-1/TRBV3-2|TRBJ2-1|once|NA
CASSPFEPYNEQFF
TGTGCCAGCAGCCCTTTTGAGCCCTACAATGAGCAGTTCTTC
>TRBV5-1|TRBJ2-2|NA|TRBD1
CARYHQPGQGAGYAGELFF
TGCGCCAGATACCATCAACCGGGACAGGGCGCCGGGTACGCCGGGGAGCTGTTTTTT
>TRBV6-6|TRBJ1-1|NA|NA
CASSYSGARGTEAFF
TGTGCCAGCAGTTACTCTGGAGCCAGAGGAACTGAAGCTTTCTTT